The 12 T cell receptor beta chains below were found in one sample sequenced in a study of shared clonotypes between healthy human individuals. The table came from immunoSEQ multiplex PCR; TCRdb's copy has only in-frame clones and leaves some out. The sample consists of about 330,000 clones, over 65% of them appearing once. The source material was memory CD4+ T cells sorted from blood. As to subset: CD45RA-negative fraction. These receptors came from a man under 40 in good health.

The CDR3, as DNA: TGTGCCAGCAGCCGTAGCTGGGGAGATACGCAGTATTTT. Its translation is CASSRSWGDTQYF. The chain links TRBV5-4 to TRBJ2-3; D is undetermined. CDR3 size: 13 residues. The V end was cut by 4 bases, the J end by 5 bases, with 11 bases between. The germline CDR1 and CDR2 sequences are SGHNT and YYREEE (reference sequence).

The chain is built from TRBV10-2 and TRBJ2-7; the D gene is possibly TRBD2 (5 bases). This CDR3 is built from 13 residues. The V gene lost 7 bases and the J gene lost 1 base, with 11 bases spanning the gap. Germline CDR1 reads WSHSY; CDR2 reads SAAADI. CDR3 DNA sequence: TGCGCCAGCACCACGGACTTTTCCTACGAGCAGTACTTC. Protein: CASTTDFSYEQYF.

The V and J genes are TRBV7-8 and TRBJ1-6; D not certain. The germline V and J ends were trimmed by 0 bases and 14 bases, with 14 bases remaining between them. CDR1 and CDR2 (germline): SGHVS, FQNEAQ. The CDR3 loop spans 14 amino acids. The CDR3 reads CASSLAGKVGSLHF. Here the CDR3 DNA reads TGTGCCAGCAGCTTAGCGGGTAAAGTCGGATCCCTCCACTTT. Full variable domain (rest looked up from reference TRBV7-8 and TRBJ1-6): GAGVSQSPRYKVAKRGQDVALRCDPISGHVSLFWYQQALGQGPEFLTYFQNEAQLDKSGLPSDRFFAERPEGSVSTLKIQRTQQEDSAVYLCASSLAGKVGSLHFGNGTRLTVT.

The V and J genes are TRBV28 and TRBJ1-2; D is possibly TRBD1 (6 bases). CDR3 size: 16 residues. V lost 4 bases and J 7 bases, leaving 22 bases between the germline ends. CDR1 is MDHEN and CDR2 is SYDVKM in the germline V gene. The CDR3, as DNA: TGTGCCAGCAGTTCATCGACAGGCTTATACCATCTTGGCTACACCTTC. This gives the protein CASSSSTGLYHLGYTF.

The chain carries TRBV28 and TRBJ2-1; D is unresolved. V was trimmed by 5 bases and J by 9 bases, leaving 11 bases between them. This CDR3 region has 12 residues. Germline lookup yields CDR1 MDHEN and CDR2 SYDVKM. CDR3 DNA sequence: TGTGCCAGCAGTGGAACCTGGGGTGAGCAGTTCTTC. The encoded protein is CASSGTWGEQFF.

This clone was detected ten times or more. The rearrangement joins TRBV5-4 to TRBJ2-7, with 7 nucleotides matching TRBD1. Trimming took 3 bases from V and 6 from J; bases not matched to a gene: 12. This CDR3 spans 15 amino acids. The germline V gene encodes CDR1 SGHNT and CDR2 YYREEE (reference sequence). DNA of the CDR3: TGTGCCAGCAGCTCCACAACAGGGGCAATCTCCGAGCAGTACTTC. This sequence encodes CASSSTTGAISEQYF.

This clone was observed a few times. The V and J genes are TRBV7-2 and TRBJ2-4, with unresolved D. CDR1 is SGHTA and CDR2 is FQGNSA in the germline V gene. Trimming took 2 bases from V and 8 from J, leaving 7 bases between them. The CDR3 totals 12 residues. CDR3 amino acids: CASSLNSYIQYF. The CDR3 DNA follows: TGTGCCAGCAGCTTAAACTCGTACATTCAGTACTTC.

This clone was recorded once. This chain joins TRBV5-1 and TRBJ1-4; D possibly corresponds to TRBD1 (6 bases). The CDR3 sequence is 15 residues long. Trimming shortened V by 5 bases and J by 8 bases, and 19 bases separated the two germline ends. Looked up from germline, CDR1 is SGHRS and CDR2 is YFSETQ. CDR3 DNA sequence: TGCGCCAGCAGGGACCGGACAGCCGTCGGGGAAAAACTGTTTTTT. This codes for CASRDRTAVGEKLFF.

V is TRBV4-3 and J is TRBJ2-3; 7 bases agree with TRBD2. The V gene end was trimmed by 0 bases and the J gene end by 4 bases; junction bases not matched to a gene: 4. In germline, CDR1 is LGHNA, CDR2 YSLEER. This CDR3 has 15 amino acids. CDR3 DNA sequence: TGCGCCAGCAGCCAAGAAGGACTAGTTGCAGATACGCAGTATTTT. Encoded protein: CASSQEGLVADTQYF.

The gene calls are TRBV28 and TRBJ1-1, with 9 bases identical to TRBD1. This CDR3 spans 17 amino acids. Germline V lookup: CDR1 MDHEN, CDR2 SYDVKM. Unmatched junction bases numbered 22, after V lost 10 bases and J lost 7 bases. The DNA for the CDR3 is TGTGCCATCAAAGGAGTTGGTGCCGGGACAGGGACGATTGAAGCTTTCTTT. It yields the protein CAIKGVGAGTGTIEAFF.

This chain connects TRBV19 to TRBJ1-1; 9 bases agree with TRBD1. Losses at the gene ends were 3 bases for V and 6 bases for J; bases not matched to a gene: 5. CDR1 is LNHDA and CDR2 is SQIVND in the germline V gene (reference sequence). The CDR3 runs 14 residues. CDR3 protein: CASSMVQGAAEAFF. CDR3 bases: TGTGCCAGTAGTATGGTACAGGGGGCCGCTGAAGCTTTCTTT.

CDR3 nucleotides: TGTGCCAGCAGTGAAAACGACAGACACACTGGAAACACCATATATTTT. Its protein is CASSENDRHTGNTIYF. The chain carries TRBV25-1 and TRBJ1-3; D perhaps matches TRBD1 (5 bases). From germline, CDR1 is MGHDK and CDR2 SYGVNS. Between the trimmed V and J ends, which lost 2 bases and 2 bases, there was a span of 13 bases. The CDR3 contains 16 residues.